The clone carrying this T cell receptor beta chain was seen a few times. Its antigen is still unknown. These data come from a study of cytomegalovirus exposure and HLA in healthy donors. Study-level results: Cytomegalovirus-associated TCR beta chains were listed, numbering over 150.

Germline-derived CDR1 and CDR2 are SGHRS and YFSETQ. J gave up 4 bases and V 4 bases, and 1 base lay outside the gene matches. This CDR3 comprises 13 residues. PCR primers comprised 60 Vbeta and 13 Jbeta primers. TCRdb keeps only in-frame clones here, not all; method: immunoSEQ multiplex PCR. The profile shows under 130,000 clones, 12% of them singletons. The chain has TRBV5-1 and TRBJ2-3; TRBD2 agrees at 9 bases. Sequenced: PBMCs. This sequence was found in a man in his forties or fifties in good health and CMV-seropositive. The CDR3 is CASSGTSPDTQYF. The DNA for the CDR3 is TGCGCCAGCAGCGGGACTAGCCCAGATACGCAGTATTTT.